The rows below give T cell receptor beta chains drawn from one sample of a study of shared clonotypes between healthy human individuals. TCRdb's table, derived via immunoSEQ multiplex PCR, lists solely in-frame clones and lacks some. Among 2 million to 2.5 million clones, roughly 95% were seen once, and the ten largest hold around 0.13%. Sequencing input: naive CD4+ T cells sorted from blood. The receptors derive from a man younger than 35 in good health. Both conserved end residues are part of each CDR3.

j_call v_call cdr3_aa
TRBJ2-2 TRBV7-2 CASSLEGSRTGELFF
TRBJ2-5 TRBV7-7 CASSFQDSGGETQYF
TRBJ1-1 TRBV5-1 CASSPGQGAMGNEAFF
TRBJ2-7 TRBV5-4 CASSLDGDRASYEQYF
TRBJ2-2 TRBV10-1 CASSQRVGTGELFF
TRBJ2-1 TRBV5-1 CASSAEGNEQFF
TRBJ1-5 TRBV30 CAWSVGGWGGNQPQHF
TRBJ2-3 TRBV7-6 CASSQPRTQSSPDTQYF
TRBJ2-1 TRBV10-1 CASSESLVAGGFNEQFF
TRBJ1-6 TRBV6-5 CASSPVDGVTLHF
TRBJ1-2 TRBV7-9 CASSFGSGRDLRGYTF
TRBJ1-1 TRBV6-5 CASRPQGNTEAFF
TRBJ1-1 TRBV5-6 CASSLTASEAFF
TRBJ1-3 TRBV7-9 CASSQQGVFGNTIYF
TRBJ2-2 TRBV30 CAWAQYRGIIPGELFF
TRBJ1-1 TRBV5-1 CASSLVSSTGLNTEAFF
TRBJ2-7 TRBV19 CASPISTAGTDSYEQYF
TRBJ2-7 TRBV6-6 CASSYVTSVQYF
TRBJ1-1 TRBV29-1 CSVGGASTEAFF
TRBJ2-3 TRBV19 CASSTLQGAYGTDTQYF
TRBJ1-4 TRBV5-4 CASSFGGKNEKLFF
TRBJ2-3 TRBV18 CASSPLGAGGGTDTQYF
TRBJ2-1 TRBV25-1 CASSPGGRGGNEQFF
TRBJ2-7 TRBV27 CASRFEGTGSYEQYF
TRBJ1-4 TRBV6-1 CASSDWGGSTNEKLFF
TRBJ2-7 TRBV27 CASSSRTGGTYEQYF
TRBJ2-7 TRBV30 CAWSNVVYEQYF
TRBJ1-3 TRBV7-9 CATPDTIYF
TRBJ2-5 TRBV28 CASSLSWGRETQYF
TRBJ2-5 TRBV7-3 CASSLNGQGSETQYF
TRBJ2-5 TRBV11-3 CASPKLGQGTETQYF
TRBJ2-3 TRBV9 CASSLEGRALTDTQYF
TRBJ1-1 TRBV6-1 CASSEQSLRGTEAFF
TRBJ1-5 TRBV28 CASRTRVGGNQPQHF
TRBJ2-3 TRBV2 CASSRGGSSTDTQYF
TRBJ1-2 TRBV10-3 CATVGPGIGYGYTF
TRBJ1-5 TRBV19 CASAGASNQPQHF